Presented here are 21 T cell receptor beta chains from one specimen sequenced in a study of cytomegalovirus exposure and HLA in healthy donors. Assay: immunoSEQ multiplex PCR; the TCRdb copy retains only in-frame clones and omits some. The table lists approximately 150,000 clones, around 90% of them singletons. Sequenced material: PBMCs. Receptors were obtained from a woman younger than 30 in good health and CMV-seropositive.

This chain joins TRBV9 and TRBJ2-1; TRBD2 matches at 7 bases. Per the germline V gene, CDR1 is SGDLS and CDR2 is YYNGEE. The ends lost 0 bases at V and 9 bases at J; junction bases unmatched: 3. This CDR3 region has 13 residues. DNA for the CDR3: TGTGCCAGCAGCGTAGGCGGGAGTAGTGAGCAGTTCTTC. Translation: CASSVGGSSEQFF.

The chain uses TRBV28 and TRBJ2-7; TRBD1 matches at 10 bases. Germline loops: CDR1 MDHEN, CDR2 SYDVKM. This CDR3 has 19 residues. J gave up 2 bases and V 7 bases, and 20 bases lay outside the gene matches. The CDR3 sequence is CASTPVAGQGVIRTYEQYF. As DNA, the CDR3 is TGTGCCAGCACCCCCGTTGCCGGACAGGGGGTTATCCGTACCTACGAGCAGTACTTC.

The chain is built from TRBV2 and TRBJ1-5; no clear D. This CDR3 comprises 13 residues. V lost 3 bases to trimming and J lost 0 bases, with 3 bases between them. CDR1 is SNHLY, CDR2 FYNNEI, per germline. The CDR3 DNA reads TGTGCCAGCAGTGATTATAGCAATCAGCCCCAGCATTTT. Protein sequence: CASSDYSNQPQHF. The complete variable domain, with remaining parts taken from reference TRBV2 and TRBJ1-5, reads EPEVTQTPSHQVTQMGQEVILRCVPISNHLYFYWYRQILGQKVEFLVSFYNNEISEKSEIFDDQFSVERPDGSNFTLKIRSTKLEDSAMYFCASSDYSNQPQHFGDGTRLSIL.

V is TRBV7-2 and J is TRBJ2-7, with 11 bases that match TRBD2. The CDR3 has 14 residues. With 3 bases clipped from V and 3 bases from J, the junction kept 1 base outside the gene matches. The V gene's germline CDR1 is SGHTA and CDR2 FQGNSA. For the CDR3, the DNA is TGTGCCAGCAGCTTTACTAGCGGGGGCTACGAGCAGTACTTC. Translation gives CASSFTSGGYEQYF.

This clone appeared a single time. The V and J genes are TRBV4-2 and TRBJ2-5, with unresolved D. The length of the CDR3 is 13 residues. V gave up 2 bases and J gave up 4 bases, with 8 bases separating them. Germline V lookup: CDR1 LGHNA, CDR2 YNFKEQ. Here the CDR3 DNA reads TGTGCCAGCAGCCAAAAGTCGGGAGAGACCCAGTACTTC. Translating gives CASSQKSGETQYF.

The genes are TRBV30 and TRBJ1-4; possibly TRBD1 for D (5 bases). The CDR3 consists of 14 residues. Germline lookup yields CDR1 GTSNPN and CDR2 SVGIG (reference sequence). V was clipped by 2 bases and J by 8 bases, with 15 bases between them. CDR3 sequence: CAWSHGDSREKLFF. For the CDR3, the DNA is TGTGCCTGGAGTCACGGAGACAGTCGGGAAAAACTGTTTTTT. Full variable domain (missing parts from reference TRBV30 and TRBJ1-4): SQTIHQWPATLVQPVGSPLSLECTVEGTSNPNLYWYRQAAGRGLQLLFYSVGIGQISSEVPQNLSASRPQDRQFILSSKKLLLSDSGFYLCAWSHGDSREKLFFGSGTQLSVL.

Only a few counts were recorded for this clone. The chain recombines TRBV5-1 with TRBJ1-2; 9 nucleotides align to TRBD1. Germline V lookup: CDR1 SGHRS, CDR2 YFSETQ. Unmatched junction bases numbered 7, after V lost 0 bases and J lost 4 bases. The CDR3 is made up of 16 amino acids. The DNA for the CDR3 is TGCGCCAGCAGCTTGGAGGGACAGGGTTTAGGCTATGGCTACACCTTC. The encoded protein is CASSLEGQGLGYGYTF.

With regard to this clone: Compared with germline, one end of the junction differs, possibly owing to a read error. The rearrangement links TRBV6-6 to TRBJ2-5, with a tentative D call TRBD1 (5 bases). The germline V gene has CDR1 MNHNY and CDR2 SVGAGI (reference sequence). This CDR3 has 15 amino acids. The CDR3 nucleotides read TGTGCCAGCAGTTACTCCCTACAGGTTCAAGGGACCCAGTACTTC. This gives the protein CASSYSLQVQGTQYF.

The rearrangement uses TRBV7-3 and TRBJ2-1, with 12 bases lining up with TRBD2. CDR1 is SGHTA, CDR2 FQGTGA, per germline. The CDR3 runs to 15 residues. With 4 bases clipped from V and 5 bases from J, the junction kept 3 bases outside the gene matches. The CDR3 DNA reads as TGTGCCAGCAGCTCTTGGACTAGCGGGAACAATGAGCAGTTCTTC. Encoded protein: CASSSWTSGNNEQFF.

The chain couples TRBV6-5 to TRBJ1-1; D gene uncertain. Germline CDR1 and CDR2: MNHEY and SVGAGI. The CDR3 consists of 14 residues. V was cut by 6 bases and J by 5 bases, with 16 bases left in between. The CDR3 spells CASRLDRDLTEAFF. CDR3 bases: TGTGCCAGCAGGCTAGATCGCGATTTGACTGAAGCTTTCTTT.

This clone has only one observation. V usage is TRBV4-2 and J usage is TRBJ2-1, with 7 bases that match TRBD2. Unmatched junction bases numbered 15, after V lost 0 bases and J lost 7 bases. Germline V gene sequence: CDR1 LGHNA, CDR2 YNFKEQ. This CDR3 contains 18 residues. The CDR3 DNA reads TGTGCCAGCAGCCAAGACCCGGCTAGCGGAGGGCGGGGGAATGAGCAGTTCTTC. Translating gives CASSQDPASGGRGNEQFF.

This clone was detected only a few times. The chain has TRBV19 and TRBJ2-7; D may be TRBD2 (6 bases). V was trimmed by 6 bases and J by 2 bases, leaving 14 bases between them. The CDR3 is 14 residues long. Per the germline V gene, CDR1 is LNHDA and CDR2 is SQIVND (reference sequence). CDR3: CASRPAGGTYEQYF. Here the CDR3 DNA reads TGTGCCAGTAGGCCAGCGGGCGGAACCTACGAGCAGTACTTC.

This rearrangement joins TRBV30 to TRBJ1-2; tentative D call: TRBD1 (6 bases). Germline loops: CDR1 GTSNPN, CDR2 SVGIG (reference sequence). The V and J ends lost 0 bases and 5 bases respectively, with 10 bases between them. This CDR3 spans 13 amino acids. This CDR3 is CAWSVIQGYGYTF. The CDR3 DNA follows: TGTGCCTGGAGTGTAATACAGGGTTATGGCTACACCTTC.

The chain links TRBV30 to TRBJ2-2; 7 nucleotides agree with TRBD2. Germline V gene lookup returns CDR1 GTSNPN and CDR2 SVGIG (reference sequence). J was trimmed by 5 bases and V by 3 bases; bases with no gene match: 6. This CDR3 comprises 14 residues. The CDR3 is CAWRVGLVTGELFF. The CDR3 DNA follows: TGTGCCTGGAGGGTCGGACTAGTTACCGGGGAGCTGTTTTTT.

This clone was seen a handful of times. CDR3: CASSQDWPGRYGYTF. CDR3 DNA sequence: TGTGCCAGCAGCCAAGATTGGCCAGGGCGATATGGCTACACCTTC. The rearrangement links TRBV14 to TRBJ1-2, with D possibly matching TRBD1 (5 bases). Looked up from germline, CDR1 is SGHDN and CDR2 is FVKESK. The V end lost 0 bases, the J end lost 5 bases, and 13 bases lay between the germline ends. This CDR3 comprises 15 residues.

This chain connects TRBV20-1 to TRBJ2-5, with a weak D call TRBD1 (6 bases). The length of the CDR3 is 11 residues. In germline, CDR1 is DFQATT, CDR2 SNEGSKA (reference sequence). CDR3 amino acids: CSVGHQETQYF. The DNA for the CDR3 is TGCAGCGTGGGACATCAAGAGACCCAGTACTTC.

This chain uses TRBV5-4 with TRBJ2-2, with TRBD2 identical over 7 bases. Germline lookup yields CDR1 SGHNT and CDR2 YYREEE (reference sequence). The CDR3 extends over 15 amino acids. V was clipped by 2 bases and J by 2 bases; unmatched bases: 3. The CDR3 is CASSFTSANTGELFF. The DNA for the CDR3 is TGTGCCAGCAGCTTCACTAGCGCAAACACCGGGGAGCTGTTTTTT.

The rearrangement links TRBV5-5 to TRBJ1-4, with TRBD1 matching over 10 bases. Trimming removed 4 bases from V and 6 bases from J; junction bases left unmatched: 6. Germline loops: CDR1 SGHKS, CDR2 YYEKEE (reference sequence). This CDR3 is 15 amino acids long. The CDR3 region is CASSQRTGGDEKLFF. In DNA, the CDR3 is TGTGCCAGCAGCCAGAGGACAGGGGGGGATGAAAAACTGTTTTTT. The full variable domain, rest sourced from reference TRBV5-5 and TRBJ1-4, is DAGVTQSPTHLIKTRGQQVTLRCSPISGHKSVSWYQQVLGQGPQFIFQYYEKEERGRGNFPDRFSARQFPNYSSELNVNALLLGDSALYLCASSQRTGGDEKLFFGSGTQLSVL.

This clone was observed a few times. The rearrangement links TRBV11-3 to TRBJ2-7, with TRBD2 matching 9 bases. Germline V gives CDR1 SGHNT, CDR2 YENEEA. With V trimmed by 1 base and J by 4 bases, 5 bases remained unmatched. This CDR3 region has 15 residues. CDR3 in amino acids: CASSLGSSGSYEQYF. The CDR3 DNA reads TGTGCCAGCAGCTTAGGAAGTAGCGGGAGTTACGAGCAGTACTTC.

This chain uses TRBV29-1 with TRBJ2-5; 8 bases align to TRBD2. This CDR3 region has 13 residues. The V segment lost 0 bases and the J segment 3 bases; nucleotides outside the gene matches: 0. Germline CDR1 is SQVTM and CDR2 is ANQGSEA. DNA for the CDR3: TGCAGCGTTGAAGATAGCGGGAAAGAGACCCAGTACTTC. The encoded protein is CSVEDSGKETQYF.

Concerning this clone itself: This same CDR3 is encoded by further DNA sequences in the sample. The chain is built from TRBV18 and TRBJ2-7; 8 nucleotides line up with TRBD2. This CDR3 is 14 amino acids long. The V and J ends lost 2 bases and 2 bases, in that order; junction bases with no gene match: 2. Germline CDR1 reads KGHSH; CDR2 reads LQKENI. The CDR3 loop is CASSPAGGPYEQYF. Written as DNA, the CDR3 is TGTGCCAGCTCACCAGCGGGAGGTCCCTACGAGCAGTACTTC.